Each of the 28 T cell receptor beta chains below was sequenced from the same sample in a study of blood T cell repertoires in COVID-19. Profiled with immunoSEQ multiplex PCR; TCRdb holds only in-frame clones, not every one. The sample lists 70,000 to 90,000 clones, 75% to 90% occurring once. The sequencing sample was made of peripheral blood. These receptor sequences come from a human donor in a cohort sampled during active COVID-19.

The chain carries TRBV4-3 and TRBJ1-2; TRBD1 is a possible D gene (6 bases). The V gene lost 1 base and the J gene lost 14 bases, with 23 bases spanning the gap. The CDR3 loop spans 15 amino acids. In germline, CDR1 is LGHNA, CDR2 YSLEER. The CDR3 protein is CASSQAVDAGVWGTF. The DNA of the CDR3 is TGCGCCAGCAGCCAAGCCGTGGACGCAGGGGTCTGGGGGACCTTC.

The chain has TRBV5-4 and TRBJ1-1; tentative D call: TRBD1 (5 bases). V was shortened by 4 bases and J by 6 bases, with 13 bases between the two germline ends. This CDR3 has 13 amino acids. From germline, CDR1 is SGHNT and CDR2 YYREEE (reference sequence). In nucleotides, the CDR3 is TGTGCCAGCAGCCTTAGGCAGACAGCTGAAGCTTTCTTT. This codes for CASSLRQTAEAFF.

This clone appeared a single time. The chain is built from TRBV29-1 and TRBJ2-7; D might be TRBD2 (5 bases). The CDR3 consists of 13 residues. Germline CDR1 is SQVTM and CDR2 is ANQGSEA. The V and J ends lost 4 bases and 2 bases respectively, with 12 bases between them. The CDR3 sequence is CSVVPGYPYEQYF. The CDR3 DNA reads TGCAGCGTTGTCCCGGGGTACCCCTACGAGCAGTACTTC.

The chain combines TRBV29-1 with TRBJ2-3, with 8 bases matching TRBD2. Germline trimming cut 7 bases from V and 5 bases from J; bases unmatched to any gene: 11. CDR3 size: 14 residues. CDR1 is SQVTM, CDR2 ANQGSEA, per germline. CDR3 amino acids: CSAQVAGTGDTQYF. The CDR3 nucleotides are TGCAGCGCCCAAGTAGCGGGGACCGGAGATACGCAGTATTTT.

V is TRBV2 and J is TRBJ1-1; weak D call: TRBD1 (6 bases). This CDR3 has 14 amino acids. Looked up from germline, CDR1 is SNHLY and CDR2 is FYNNEI. V was clipped by 3 bases and J by 7 bases, with 15 bases between them. The CDR3 loop reads CASSEQGTIIEAFF. Written as DNA, the CDR3 is TGTGCCAGCAGTGAGCAGGGGACTATCATTGAAGCTTTCTTT.

The chain recombines TRBV18 with TRBJ2-3; D is undetermined. Looked up from germline, CDR1 is KGHSH and CDR2 is LQKENI. CDR3 length: 13 amino acids. V shed 2 bases and J shed 6 bases, with 9 bases lying between them. CDR3 amino acids: CASSPSNLDTQYF. The CDR3 region has the DNA TGTGCCAGCTCACCAAGCAACTTGGATACGCAGTATTTT.

This sequence joins TRBV28 and TRBJ2-2; D is ambiguous. V shed 6 bases and J shed 2 bases, with 7 bases lying between them. The CDR3 is made up of 13 amino acids. Germline V gene data show CDR1 as MDHEN and CDR2 as SYDVKM. The CDR3 is CASSEHNTGELFF. The CDR3 region has the DNA TGTGCCAGCAGCGAACACAACACCGGGGAGCTGTTTTTT.

The chain carries TRBV6-5 and TRBJ2-1, with 11 bases lining up with TRBD2. Germline V CDR1 and CDR2: MNHEY, SVGAGI. This CDR3 is built from 15 residues. V was pared by 2 bases and J by 9 bases, with 6 bases of the junction left unmatched. CDR3 coding DNA: TGTGCCAGCAGTTACCAGGGGACTAGCGGAGGTGAGCAGTTCTTC. Amino acid sequence: CASSYQGTSGGEQFF.

The genes are TRBV7-3 and TRBJ2-7, with 8 bases lining up with TRBD1. Losses at the gene ends were 1 base for V and 1 base for J; bases not matched to a gene: 3. This CDR3 is 15 amino acids long. Germline V gives CDR1 SGHTA, CDR2 FQGTGA. CDR3 bases: TGTGCCAGCAGCTTAAATGGACAGGGTTCCTACGAGCAGTACTTC. Protein: CASSLNGQGSYEQYF.

This clone has a single count. The V call is TRBV7-2, the J call TRBJ2-3, with D unresolved. This CDR3 region has 14 residues. The germline V gene has CDR1 SGHTA and CDR2 FQGNSA. The V and J ends lost 1 base and 0 bases respectively, with 5 bases between them. CDR3 coding DNA: TGTGCCAGCAGCTTAGGGGCTAGCACAGATACGCAGTATTTT. It translates to CASSLGASTDTQYF.

The chain has TRBV28 and TRBJ2-1; the D gene is possibly TRBD2 (6 bases). The CDR3 is made up of 15 amino acids. Germline V gives CDR1 MDHEN, CDR2 SYDVKM. Trimming took off 10 bases at V and 0 bases at J, with 16 bases between the two ends. The DNA for the CDR3 is TGTGCCACCAGGTCGGGAGCGGGCTCCTACAATGAGCAGTTCTTC. Translated, it gives CATRSGAGSYNEQFF.

This chain uses TRBV11-2 with TRBJ2-1; 8 positions match TRBD2. This CDR3 contains 15 residues. V shed 6 bases and J 7 bases; nucleotides not matched to a gene: 11. Germline CDR1 and CDR2: SGHAT and FQNNGV. CDR3 in amino acids: CASRVAGRILNEQFF. For the CDR3, the DNA is TGTGCCAGCAGGGTAGCGGGACGAATCTTGAATGAGCAGTTCTTC.

The V and J genes are TRBV18 and TRBJ2-3; D is undetermined. Germline CDR1 is KGHSH and CDR2 is LQKENI. The ends were cut back, 5 bases at V and 5 bases at J, with 5 bases in the middle. CDR3 length: 11 amino acids. The CDR3 sequence is CASSKQDTQYF. The CDR3 DNA reads as TGTGCCAGCTCAAAACAAGATACGCAGTATTTT.

The chain links TRBV6-5 to TRBJ2-7, with D maybe TRBD2 (6 bases). With 0 bases removed from V and 5 bases from J, the gap between germline ends came to 17 bases. This CDR3 is 16 amino acids long. In germline, CDR1 is MNHEY, CDR2 SVGAGI. The CDR3 DNA follows: TGTGCCAGCAGTTACTCAGGCGTTCGGGAGTTCAACGAGCAGTACTTC. The encoded protein is CASSYSGVREFNEQYF.

This chain links TRBV27 with TRBJ2-1, with 11 bases matching TRBD1. From germline, CDR1 is MNHEY and CDR2 SMNVEV (reference sequence). The V segment lost 8 bases and the J segment 7 bases; nucleotides outside the gene matches: 10. This CDR3 is 15 amino acids long. The CDR3 protein is CASGEDRGRSNEQFF. As DNA, the CDR3 is TGTGCCAGCGGTGAGGACAGGGGGCGGTCGAATGAGCAGTTCTTC.

There are many counts of this clone. The chain joins TRBV15 to TRBJ1-2; TRBD1 aligns across 7 bases. Trimming at V came to 5 bases and at J to 7 bases, leaving 7 bases not matched to a gene. The CDR3 runs to 13 residues. From germline, CDR1 is LNHNV and CDR2 YYDKDF (reference sequence). CDR3 sequence: CATSPTGSGGYTF. CDR3 sequence (DNA): TGTGCCACCAGCCCGACAGGGAGCGGTGGCTACACCTTC.

The V call is TRBV10-3, the J call TRBJ1-1; D ambiguous. Trimming left V 0 bases short and J 7 bases short, with 12 bases between. The CDR3 is 14 amino acids. In germline, CDR1 is ENHRY, CDR2 SYGVKD. The CDR3: CAISESVSSGEAFF. Here the CDR3 DNA reads TGTGCCATCAGTGAGTCAGTGTCGTCGGGTGAAGCTTTCTTT.

The genes are TRBV7-9 and TRBJ1-1; D is unresolved. CDR3 length equals 12 residues. V dropped 1 base and J dropped 7 bases, with 7 bases sitting between them. Germline V gene sequence: CDR1 SEHNR, CDR2 FQNEAQ (reference sequence). The chain's CDR3 is CASSLVSLEAFF. As DNA, the CDR3 is TGTGCCAGCAGCTTAGTGTCCCTTGAAGCTTTCTTT.

The rearrangement links TRBV7-3 to TRBJ2-2, with 8 positions matching TRBD2. CDR3 size: 16 residues. Germline CDR1 reads SGHTA; CDR2 reads FQGTGA. J gave up 7 bases and V 5 bases, and 12 bases lay outside the gene matches. The CDR3, as DNA: TGTGCCAGCAGCGTTCGTCCCGGGAGGGCCTTCGGGGAGCTGTTTTTT. The encoded protein is CASSVRPGRAFGELFF.

The chain carries TRBV3-1 (or the pseudogene TRBV3-2) and TRBJ2-1; tentatively, D is TRBD2 (6 bases). The CDR3 length is 16 residues. V dropped 5 bases and J dropped 4 bases, with 18 bases sitting between them. Germline V lookup: CDR1 LGHDT, CDR2 YNNKEL (reference sequence). The CDR3 here is CASSSWGSGIYNEQFF. The CDR3, as DNA: TGTGCCAGCAGCTCGTGGGGTAGCGGTATATACAATGAGCAGTTCTTC.

CDR3 loop: CASSQGQSYGYTF. CDR3 sequence (DNA): TGTGCCAGCAGCCAGGGACAGAGCTATGGCTACACCTTC. The chain joins TRBV3-1 (or the pseudogene TRBV3-2) to TRBJ1-2; 7 bases map to TRBD1. With V trimmed by 3 bases and J by 4 bases, 2 bases remained unmatched. CDR3 length equals 13 residues. Germline CDR1 reads LGHDT; CDR2 reads YNNKEL (reference sequence).

The J gene is TRBJ1-1, the V gene TRBV19, with D tentatively TRBD1 (5 bases). The CDR3 length is 11 residues. V was pared by 7 bases and J by 7 bases, with 10 bases between. Germline V gives CDR1 LNHDA, CDR2 SQIVND (reference sequence). The chain's CDR3 is CASIYRREAFF. CDR3 coding DNA: TGTGCCAGTATTTACAGGCGTGAAGCTTTCTTT.

The chain recombines TRBV7-3 with TRBJ2-7; 10 bases are a match to TRBD1. CDR3 size: 16 residues. Trimming removed 0 bases from V and 6 bases from J; junction bases left unmatched: 8. Germline V lookup: CDR1 SGHTA, CDR2 FQGTGA. The CDR3 reads CASSLTPGQGLGEQYF. CDR3 in DNA: TGTGCCAGCAGCTTAACTCCGGGACAGGGGCTTGGCGAGCAGTACTTC.

The chain joins TRBV9 to TRBJ1-4; a possible D gene is TRBD1 (5 bases). Deletions cut 3 bases from V and 4 bases from J, with 13 bases between. Germline loops: CDR1 SGDLS, CDR2 YYNGEE. The CDR3 is 15 amino acids. CDR3 nucleotides: TGTGCCAGCAGCGGCCCCCGGGGGGATAATGAAAAACTGTTTTTT. Its translation is CASSGPRGDNEKLFF.

This chain joins TRBV5-1 and TRBJ1-1; TRBD1 agrees at 8 bases. Germline values: CDR1 SGHRS, CDR2 YFSETQ. Unmatched junction bases numbered 3, after V lost 1 base and J lost 1 base. The length of the CDR3 is 15 residues. CDR3 sequence: CASSLLDRGNTEAFF. The CDR3 coding sequence is TGCGCCAGCAGCTTGCTCGACAGGGGGAACACTGAAGCTTTCTTT. Full variable domain (rest looked up from reference TRBV5-1 and TRBJ1-1): KAGVTQTPRYLIKTRGQQVTLSCSPISGHRSVSWYQQTPGQGLQFLFEYFSETQRNKGNFPGRFSGRQFSNSRSEMNVSTLELGDSALYLCASSLLDRGNTEAFFGQGTRLTVV.

This chain joins TRBV5-5 and TRBJ1-5; no definite D call. Germline CDR1 SGHKS, CDR2 YYEKEE (reference sequence). The CDR3 has 16 residues. Trimming took off 4 bases at V and 0 bases at J, with 14 bases between the two ends. For the CDR3, the DNA is TGTGCCAGCAGCCCCTCTGGTGCCTATAGCAATCAGCCCCAGCATTTT. Residues: CASSPSGAYSNQPQHF.

CDR3 amino acids: CASSDPTGGTEAFF. CDR3 nucleotides: TGCGCCAGCAGCGACCCTACAGGAGGGACTGAAGCTTTCTTT. The chain carries TRBV5-1 and TRBJ1-1; D is perhaps TRBD1 (5 bases). V lost 4 bases and J lost 5, with 15 bases in between. The CDR3 has 14 residues. Looked up from germline, CDR1 is SGHRS and CDR2 is YFSETQ.

DNA of the CDR3: TGTGCCAGCAGCTTAACCGGGACAGGGTCGATGTTTTTT. This encodes CASSLTGTGSMFF. This rearrangement joins TRBV7-8 to TRBJ2-2; 9 bases are shared with TRBD1. The CDR3 has 13 amino acids. V gave up 2 bases and J gave up 15 bases; unmatched junction bases: 7. Germline values: CDR1 SGHVS, CDR2 FQNEAQ.